The 14 T cell receptor beta chains given below trace back to one sample, sequenced in a study of blood T cell repertoires in COVID-19. Using immunoSEQ multiplex PCR, the repertoire was profiled, and TCRdb retains in-frame clones only, with some absent. The sample consists of approximately 440,000 clones, 80% to 95% of them appearing once. The sequencing sample was made of PBMCs or T cells enriched from blood (not recorded which). The receptors shown here come from a man younger than 35 who had recovered from COVID-19.

The V gene is TRBV28, the J gene TRBJ1-2; D may be TRBD1 (6 bases). With 10 bases removed from V and 8 bases from J, the gap between germline ends came to 26 bases. In germline, CDR1 is MDHEN, CDR2 SYDVKM. The CDR3 totals 15 residues. CDR3 in DNA: TGTGCCACCCGGGAAGGGGGGGGCACTCCGGGGGGCTACACCTTC. It is translated as CATREGGGTPGGYTF.

The chain uses TRBV19 and TRBJ2-2; D ambiguous. Germline CDR1 LNHDA, CDR2 SQIVND (reference sequence). The V end lost 0 bases, the J end lost 6 bases, and 8 bases lay between the germline ends. This CDR3 comprises 14 residues. DNA of the CDR3: TGTGCCAGTAGTATAGATCCGCTATCCGGGGAGCTGTTTTTT. As protein: CASSIDPLSGELFF.

The chain employs TRBV10-2 and TRBJ1-2; maybe TRBD1 (5 bases). V lost 3 bases and J 8 bases, leaving 13 bases between the germline ends. Germline lookup yields CDR1 WSHSY and CDR2 SAAADI. This CDR3 has 13 amino acids. CDR3 residues: CASSESGNWGYTF. The CDR3 nucleotides read TGCGCCAGCAGTGAATCAGGGAACTGGGGCTACACCTTC.

Only one count was recorded for this clone. Written as DNA, the CDR3 is TGTGCCTACCTGGGAGGGCCCCTTTACGGTGAAGCTTTCTTT. This encodes CAYLGGPLYGEAFF. The chain uses TRBV30 and TRBJ1-1; the D is unclear. Trimming took off 7 bases at V and 7 bases at J, with 22 bases between the two ends. Germline values: CDR1 GTSNPN, CDR2 SVGIG (reference sequence). This CDR3 has 14 residues.

The rearrangement joins TRBV28 to TRBJ2-3; D remains unclear. V was clipped by 8 bases and J by 0 bases, with 9 bases between them. This CDR3 contains 13 residues. Germline values: CDR1 MDHEN, CDR2 SYDVKM. The CDR3 loop is CASATDSTDTQYF. The CDR3 DNA sequence: TGTGCCAGCGCAACAGACAGCACAGATACGCAGTATTTT. Together with reference TRBV28 and TRBJ2-3, the CDR3 gives the full variable domain: DVKVTQSSRYLVKRTGEKVFLECVQDMDHENMFWYRQDPGLGLRLIYFSYDVKMKEKGDIPEGYSVSREKKERFSLILESASTNQTSMYLCASATDSTDTQYFGPGTRLTVL.

CDR3 in DNA: TGCGCCAGCAGCCGCACCCCCTGGGCGTACCAAGAGACCCAGTACTTC. Its translation is CASSRTPWAYQETQYF. The V gene is TRBV5-1, the J gene TRBJ2-5; no clear D gene. Deletions cut 4 bases from V and 0 bases from J, with 16 bases between. The CDR3 totals 16 residues. Germline CDR1 and CDR2: SGHRS and YFSETQ. Complete variable domain (other parts from reference TRBV5-1 and TRBJ2-5): KAGVTQTPRYLIKTRGQQVTLSCSPISGHRSVSWYQQTPGQGLQFLFEYFSETQRNKGNFPGRFSGRQFSNSRSEMNVSTLELGDSALYLCASSRTPWAYQETQYFGPGTRLLVL.

The DNA for the CDR3 is TGCGCCAGCAGCTCGTGGCACGGTCAGGGGGTCGGAAACACCATATATTTT. Translating gives CASSSWHGQGVGNTIYF. The rearrangement uses TRBV5-1 and TRBJ1-3; 7 bases line up with TRBD1. V was clipped by 3 bases and J by 4 bases; unmatched bases: 13. This CDR3 has 17 amino acids. CDR1 is SGHRS, CDR2 YFSETQ, per germline. Based on the CDR3 plus reference TRBV5-1 and TRBJ1-3, the full variable domain is KAGVTQTPRYLIKTRGQQVTLSCSPISGHRSVSWYQQTPGQGLQFLFEYFSETQRNKGNFPGRFSGRQFSNSRSEMNVSTLELGDSALYLCASSSWHGQGVGNTIYFGEGSWLTVV.

Concerning this clone itself: The same CDR3 also results from other DNA sequences found in this sample. This rearrangement joins TRBV2 to TRBJ1-3; possible D gene TRBD1, 5 bases. Germline lookup yields CDR1 SNHLY and CDR2 FYNNEI. V gave up 2 bases and J gave up 0 bases, with 8 bases separating them. CDR3 length: 15 amino acids. In DNA form, the CDR3 reads TGTGCCAGCAGTGAAACAGGTCTCTCTGGAAACACCATATATTTT. This sequence encodes CASSETGLSGNTIYF.

This chain uses TRBV6-1 with TRBJ1-5; 7 bases are a match to TRBD1. The CDR3 has 16 residues. The trim removed 4 bases at V and 2 bases at J, leaving 8 bases unmatched. The V gene's germline CDR1 is MNHNS and CDR2 SASEGT. CDR3 region: CASSAHDRAGNQPQHF. CDR3 in DNA: TGTGCCAGCAGTGCACATGACAGGGCGGGCAATCAGCCCCAGCATTTT.

The chain is built from TRBV2 and TRBJ1-6; 7 positions agree with TRBD1. CDR3 size: 16 residues. CDR1 is SNHLY and CDR2 is FYNNEI in the germline V gene. J gave up 7 bases and V 5 bases, and 11 bases lay outside the gene matches. CDR3 protein: CASSSAGTAVNSPLHF. DNA for the CDR3: TGTGCCAGCAGTTCCGCCGGGACAGCTGTAAATTCACCCCTCCACTTT.

The count of this clone is one. J is TRBJ2-1 and V is TRBV7-3; 7 nucleotides align to TRBD1. Germline CDR1 is SGHTA and CDR2 is FQGTGA. V trimming: 11 bases; J trimming: 5 bases; junction bases outside the gene matches: 21. The CDR3 consists of 17 residues. The CDR3 loop reads CARWGRGPPVRDNEQFF. CDR3 in DNA: TGTGCCCGCTGGGGTAGGGGGCCGCCGGTACGGGACAATGAGCAGTTCTTC.

This clone was detected a few times. V gene TRBV24-1 combines with J gene TRBJ2-1; D unresolved. This CDR3 spans 13 amino acids. V was clipped by 0 bases and J by 7 bases, with 6 bases between them. Germline V gene data show CDR1 as KGHDR and CDR2 as SFDVKD. This CDR3 is CATSDLQVNEQFF. In DNA form, the CDR3 reads TGTGCCACCAGTGATTTGCAGGTTAATGAGCAGTTCTTC.

The rearrangement uses TRBV6-5 and TRBJ1-3; TRBD1 agrees at 8 bases. The CDR3 spans 12 residues. V shed 4 bases and J 10 bases; nucleotides not matched to a gene: 3. The V gene's germline CDR1 is MNHEY and CDR2 SVGAGI. CDR3 loop: CASSSRQGTIYF. Here the CDR3 DNA reads TGTGCCAGCAGTTCTCGACAGGGGACCATATATTTT.

J is TRBJ2-7 and V is TRBV27, with 8 bases fitting TRBD2. Germline CDR1 is MNHEY and CDR2 is SMNVEV (reference sequence). The length of the CDR3 is 15 residues. V trimming: 0 bases; J trimming: 8 bases; junction bases outside the gene matches: 9. In DNA, the CDR3 is TGTGCCAGCAGTTTATCGACCGTGACTAGCGCAAAGCAGTACTTC. It codes for CASSLSTVTSAKQYF.